The entry that follows covers one T cell receptor (beta chain) sequence. This sample was taken from a study of blood T cell repertoires in COVID-19. In the study overall: Acute and convalescent COVID-19 samples came from the United States, Italy and Spain. PBMCs, B-cell-depleted T cells, or T cells were the source of the cDNA or gDNA that made up the material.

This CDR3 region has 12 residues. CDR1 and CDR2 (germline): SEHNR, FQNEAQ (reference sequence). Deletions cut 3 bases from V and 8 bases from J, with 7 bases between. Produced via immunoSEQ multiplex PCR; TCRdb's table is partial and in-frame only. The data contain approximately 140,000 clones, around 87% of them singletons. The clonotype was recovered from a woman aged 55-69 years with active or convalescent COVID-19. Material for sequencing was peripheral blood. The chain is built from TRBV7-9 and TRBJ1-4; D is uncertain. CDR3 residues: CASSFSVEKLFF. CDR3 DNA: TGTGCCAGCAGCTTTTCCGTCGAAAAACTGTTTTTT.